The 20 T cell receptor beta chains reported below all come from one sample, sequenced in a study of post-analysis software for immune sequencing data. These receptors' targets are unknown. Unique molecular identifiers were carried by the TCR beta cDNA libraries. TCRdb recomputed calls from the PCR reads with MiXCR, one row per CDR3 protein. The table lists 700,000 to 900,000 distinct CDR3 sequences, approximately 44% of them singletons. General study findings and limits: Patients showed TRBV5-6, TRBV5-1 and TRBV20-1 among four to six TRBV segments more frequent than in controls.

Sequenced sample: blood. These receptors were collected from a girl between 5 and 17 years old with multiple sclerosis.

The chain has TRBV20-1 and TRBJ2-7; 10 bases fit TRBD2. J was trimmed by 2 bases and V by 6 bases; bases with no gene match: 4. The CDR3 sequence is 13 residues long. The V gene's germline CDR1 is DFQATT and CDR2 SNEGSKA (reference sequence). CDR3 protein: CSAKSGRAYEQYF. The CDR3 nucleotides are TGCAGTGCAAAGAGCGGGAGGGCCTACGAGCAGTACTTC.

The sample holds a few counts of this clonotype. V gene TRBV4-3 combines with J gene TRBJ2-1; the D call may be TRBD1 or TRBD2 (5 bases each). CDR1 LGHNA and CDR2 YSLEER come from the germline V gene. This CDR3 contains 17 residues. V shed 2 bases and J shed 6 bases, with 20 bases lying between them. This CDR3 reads CASSQLPGPEAINEQFF. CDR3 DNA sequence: TGCGCCAGCAGCCAACTACCGGGACCAGAGGCAATCAATGAGCAGTTCTTC.

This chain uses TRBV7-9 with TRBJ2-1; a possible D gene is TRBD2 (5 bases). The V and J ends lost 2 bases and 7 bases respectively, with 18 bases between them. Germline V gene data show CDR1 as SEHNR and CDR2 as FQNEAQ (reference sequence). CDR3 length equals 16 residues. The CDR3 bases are TGTGCCAGCAGCTTAAAGGAGACTACAATTGGGAATGAGCAGTTCTTC. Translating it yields CASSLKETTIGNEQFF. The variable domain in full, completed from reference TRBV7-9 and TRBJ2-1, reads DTGVSQNPRHKITKRGQNVTFRCDPISEHNRLYWYRQTLGQGPEFLTYFQNEAQLEKSRLLSDRFSAERPKGSFSTLEIQRTEQGDSAMYLCASSLKETTIGNEQFFGPGTRLTVL.

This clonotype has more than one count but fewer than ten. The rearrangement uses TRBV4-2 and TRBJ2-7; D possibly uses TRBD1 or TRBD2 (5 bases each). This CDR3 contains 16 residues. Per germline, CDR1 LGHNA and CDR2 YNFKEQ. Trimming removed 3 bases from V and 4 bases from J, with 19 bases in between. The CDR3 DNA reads TGTGCCAGCAGCCACGATTGGGACGGCTTAGGTTACGAGCAGTACTTC. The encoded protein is CASSHDWDGLGYEQYF.

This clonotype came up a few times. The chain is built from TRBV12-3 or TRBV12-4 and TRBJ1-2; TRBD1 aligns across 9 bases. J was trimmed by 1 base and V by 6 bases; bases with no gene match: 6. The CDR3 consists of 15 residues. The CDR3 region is CASSVGQGNNYGYTF. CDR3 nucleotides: TGTGCCAGCAGCGTGGGACAGGGTAATAACTATGGCTACACCTTC.

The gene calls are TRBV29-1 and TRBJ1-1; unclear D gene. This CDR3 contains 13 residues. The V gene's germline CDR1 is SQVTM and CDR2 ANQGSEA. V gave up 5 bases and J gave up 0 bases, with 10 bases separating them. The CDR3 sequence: CSVRKLMNTEAFF. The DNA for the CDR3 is TGCAGCGTTCGGAAATTAATGAACACTGAAGCTTTCTTT.

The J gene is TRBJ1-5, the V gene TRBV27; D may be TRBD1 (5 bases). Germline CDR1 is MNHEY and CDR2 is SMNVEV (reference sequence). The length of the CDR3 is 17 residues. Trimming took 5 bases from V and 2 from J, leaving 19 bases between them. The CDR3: CASSASPRDRRNQPQHF. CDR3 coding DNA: TGTGCCAGCAGTGCAAGCCCCCGGGACCGACGCAATCAGCCCCAGCATTTT.

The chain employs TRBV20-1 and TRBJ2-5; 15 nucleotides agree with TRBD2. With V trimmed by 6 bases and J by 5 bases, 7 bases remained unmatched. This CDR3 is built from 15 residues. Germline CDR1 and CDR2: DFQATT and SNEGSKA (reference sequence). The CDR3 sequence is CSAGLAGGPGETQYF. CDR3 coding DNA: TGCAGTGCCGGACTAGCGGGAGGGCCGGGTGAGACCCAGTACTTC.

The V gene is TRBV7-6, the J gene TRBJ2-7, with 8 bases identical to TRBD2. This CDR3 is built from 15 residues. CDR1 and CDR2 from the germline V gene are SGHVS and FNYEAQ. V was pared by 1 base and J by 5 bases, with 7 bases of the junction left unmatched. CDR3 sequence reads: CASSLGSGSSDEQYF. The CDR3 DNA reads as TGTGCCAGCAGCTTAGGCAGCGGGAGTAGCGACGAGCAGTACTTC.

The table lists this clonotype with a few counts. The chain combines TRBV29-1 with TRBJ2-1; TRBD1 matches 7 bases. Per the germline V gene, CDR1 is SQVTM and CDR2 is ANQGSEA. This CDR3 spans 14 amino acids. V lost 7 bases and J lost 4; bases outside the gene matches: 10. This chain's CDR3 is CSAMSGTEYNEQFF. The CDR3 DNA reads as TGCAGCGCCATGAGTGGGACAGAATACAATGAGCAGTTCTTC.

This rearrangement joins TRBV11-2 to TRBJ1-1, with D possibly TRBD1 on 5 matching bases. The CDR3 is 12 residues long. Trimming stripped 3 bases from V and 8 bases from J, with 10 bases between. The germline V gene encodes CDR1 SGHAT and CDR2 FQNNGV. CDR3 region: CASSLGQVEAFF. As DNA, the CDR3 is TGTGCCAGCAGCTTGGGGCAGGTCGAAGCTTTCTTT.

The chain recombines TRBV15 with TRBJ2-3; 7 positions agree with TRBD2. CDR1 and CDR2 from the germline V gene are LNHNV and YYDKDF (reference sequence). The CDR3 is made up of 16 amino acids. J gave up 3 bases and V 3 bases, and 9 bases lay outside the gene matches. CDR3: CATSSGGGVGTDTQYF. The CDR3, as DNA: TGTGCCACCAGCAGTGGGGGGGGAGTCGGTACAGATACGCAGTATTTT.

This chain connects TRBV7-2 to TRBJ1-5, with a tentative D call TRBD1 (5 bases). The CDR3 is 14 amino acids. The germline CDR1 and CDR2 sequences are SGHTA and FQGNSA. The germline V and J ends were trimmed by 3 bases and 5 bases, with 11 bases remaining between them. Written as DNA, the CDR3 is TGTGCCAGCAGCTTTGACGGGGACGATCAGCCCCAGCATTTT. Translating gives CASSFDGDDQPQHF. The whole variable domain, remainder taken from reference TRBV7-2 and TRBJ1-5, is GAGVSQSPSNKVTEKGKDVELRCDPISGHTALYWYRQSLGQGLEFLIYFQGNSAPDKSGLPSDRFSAERTGGSVSTLTIQRTQQEDSAVYLCASSFDGDDQPQHFGDGTRLSIL.

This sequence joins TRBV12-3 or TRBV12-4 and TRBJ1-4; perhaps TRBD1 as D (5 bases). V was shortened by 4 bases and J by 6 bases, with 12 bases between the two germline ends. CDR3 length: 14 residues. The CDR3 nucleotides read TGTGCCAGCAGTTACCGGGGCTGGGATGAAAAACTGTTTTTT. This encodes CASSYRGWDEKLFF.

The chain's CDR3 is CASSAWKTGSHATNEKLFF. In nucleotides, the CDR3 is TGCGCCAGCAGCGCCTGGAAGACAGGGAGTCATGCAACTAATGAAAAACTGTTTTTT. The chain joins TRBV5-1 to TRBJ1-4; 7 bases fit TRBD1. The CDR3 extends over 19 amino acids. In germline, CDR1 is SGHRS, CDR2 YFSETQ. The ends lost 4 bases at V and 0 bases at J; junction bases unmatched: 15.

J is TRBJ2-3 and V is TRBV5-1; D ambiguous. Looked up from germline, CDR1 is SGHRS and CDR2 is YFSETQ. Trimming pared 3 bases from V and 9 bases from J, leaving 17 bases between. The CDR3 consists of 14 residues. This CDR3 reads CASSSAPPGTTQYF. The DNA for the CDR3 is TGCGCCAGCAGCTCGGCCCCACCAGGAACGACGCAGTATTTT.

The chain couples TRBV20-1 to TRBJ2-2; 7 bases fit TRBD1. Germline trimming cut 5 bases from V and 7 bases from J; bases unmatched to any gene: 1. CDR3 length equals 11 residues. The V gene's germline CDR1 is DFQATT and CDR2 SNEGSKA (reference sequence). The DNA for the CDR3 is TGCAGTGCTCGACAGGGCGGGGAGCTGTTTTTT. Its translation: CSARQGGELFF.

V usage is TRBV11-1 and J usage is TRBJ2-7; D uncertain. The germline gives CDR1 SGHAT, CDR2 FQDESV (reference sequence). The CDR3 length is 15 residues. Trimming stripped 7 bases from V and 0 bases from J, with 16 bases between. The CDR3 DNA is TGTGCCAGCACCCCTGGTCGCGGAATCTCCTACGAGCAGTACTTC. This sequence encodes CASTPGRGISYEQYF.

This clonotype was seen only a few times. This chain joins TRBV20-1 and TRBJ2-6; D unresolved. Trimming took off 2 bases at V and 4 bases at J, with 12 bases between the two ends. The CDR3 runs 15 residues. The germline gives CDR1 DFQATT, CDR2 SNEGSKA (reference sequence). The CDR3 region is CSARPVATGANVLTF. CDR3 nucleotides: TGCAGTGCTAGACCGGTGGCTACGGGGGCCAACGTCCTGACTTTC.

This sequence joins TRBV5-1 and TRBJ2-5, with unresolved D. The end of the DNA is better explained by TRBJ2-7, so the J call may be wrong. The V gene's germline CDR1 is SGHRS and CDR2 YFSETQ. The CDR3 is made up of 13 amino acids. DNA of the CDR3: TGCGCCAGCAGCTTGGATCCGGTCCTCGAGCAGTACTTC. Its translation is CASSLDPVLEQYF.